This TCR beta chain was captured in a study of CD4 T cells in relation to SARS-CoV-2 and coronaviruses. Study observations and caveats: Compared with monoreactive clones, crossreactive clones showed significantly weaker SARS-CoV-2 expansion.

Unexposed donor CD4+ T cells date from 2011-2018, before the COVID-19 pandemic. Germline V gene lookup returns CDR1 SGHRS and CDR2 YFSETQ. J gave up 5 bases and V 4 bases, and 7 bases lay outside the gene matches. The CDR3 loop spans 15 amino acids. Clones were read by immunoSEQ multiplex PCR, and TCRdb kept only the in-frame ones, dropping some. Among some 70,000 clones, roughly 93% were seen once, and the ten largest hold under 0.25%. Worth noting for this clone: Its antigen remains unknown.

This receptor was identified in a human donor in good health. The sample was naive CD4+ T cells from PBMCs. Subset indicated: naive CD4+ T cells isolated by negative enrichment. The chain combines TRBV5-1 with TRBJ2-1; 9 bases align to TRBD2. As DNA, the CDR3 is TGCGCCAGCAGCCAATCGACTAGCGGAAACAATGAGCAGTTCTTC. Translating it yields CASSQSTSGNNEQFF.